This T cell receptor (beta chain) is drawn from a study of blood T cell repertoires in COVID-19 (dated by TCRdb to 2020 to 2022). The study in broad terms: Collaborator samples came from the United States, Italy and Spain and covered acute and convalescent phases of COVID-19. The prospective study material was composed of cDNA or gDNA derived from T cells, B-cell-depleted T cells, or PBMCs. Deeply sampled blood TCRbeta repertoires from subjects exposed to, actively infected with, or recovered from COVID-19 were included in the dataset. The repertoires were made available in a free public database intended to serve as a resource for research on the immune response to SARS-CoV-2. The samples were drawn from two sources: the first 160 participants of the ongoing ImmuneRACE study, and about 1,300 subjects contributed by 6 global collaborators. The sample metadata nearly always contained a de-identified subject ID, COVID-19 status, age in years and sex. Where HLA class I and class II types were available, the types were taken from metadata supplied by the sample provider, not from assay-based typing. What the authors observed across the whole study: The amount of clinical and demographic metadata varied by source and participant and was provided uncurated.

TCRbeta CDR3 regions were amplified from genomic DNA using the immunoSEQ Assay, a bias-controlled multiplex PCR. The authors processed their data as follows. The number of nucleated cells in each sample was estimated by amplification of reference gene primers within the assay. Sequence reads were collapsed and filtered to measure the absolute abundance of every unique TCRbeta CDR3 rearrangement. For each sample, productive Simpson clonality was calculated as the square root of Simpson's diversity index across productive rearrangements. What TCRdb holds here is the immuneACCESS table cut down to in-frame rearrangements. Part of the clones is not present; checked against another copy, under half of the missing clones reflect an unresolved V gene, and the others are unexplained. V, J and clone size reflect that table, while D and trimming were determined from the DNA. The sample data list 70,000 to 95,000 clones, and roughly 78% of these were observed just once. The ten largest clonotypes hold around 33% of the sample.

This clone was detected only once. Its antigen is still unknown. Within one base of it there is no much larger clone, and no base qualities were kept. The CDR1 and CDR2 encoded by the germline V gene are MNHEY and SVGAGI. The CDR3, cysteine through phenylalanine, is 13 amino acids long. Only the CDR3 DNA is retained, 39 bases long and in frame from the first base. The trim is 2 bases for V and 5 bases for J, with a gap of 9 bases between the germline ends. One collaborating source in Seattle enrolled patients while the patients were actively infected and followed the patients over time throughout the course of disease. Collaborating institutions collected whole blood in K2EDTA tubes following their own protocols. For TCRbeta analysis, collaborators shipped samples as frozen whole blood, isolated PBMCs, or DNA extracted from either of those sample types.

The sequenced material came from peripheral blood. The sequence joins TRBV6-5 to TRBJ2-5, and perhaps TRBD2 as D gene, on 6 matching bases. The sequence came from a man aged 55 to 70 with COVID-19, enrolled during active disease. CDR3 protein: CASSYPSGETQYF. The base sequence is TGTGCCAGCAGTTACCCGAGCGGGGAGACCCAGTACTTC.